Below, 6 T cell receptor beta chains from the same sample are listed, as sequenced in a study of blood T cells in healthy people across ages. A second about 6 to 11 cycle PCR used barcoded and J-beta primers. A single record per CDR3 protein comes from TCRdb applying MiXCR to the 5' RACE reads. This sample carries about 1.1 million distinct CDR3 sequences, roughly two fifths of them seen once, and the ten largest clones take 10% to 15%. Sample: blood. These receptors all stem from a man aged 18 to 29 in good health.

In this sample, this clonotype turned up a few times. The chain is built from TRBV27 and TRBJ1-5; D unresolved. There are 17 residues in the CDR3. V gave up 4 bases and J gave up 0 bases, with 16 bases separating them. CDR1 and CDR2 from the germline V gene are MNHEY and SMNVEV (reference sequence). CDR3 DNA sequence: TGTGCCAGCAGTTCGTTCGCACCGATGTATAGCAATCAGCCCCAGCATTTT. It translates to CASSSFAPMYSNQPQHF.

CDR3 region: CASSFSPGWAEAFF. In DNA, the CDR3 is TGTGCCAGCAGTTTTAGCCCGGGTTGGGCTGAAGCTTTCTTT. The chain recombines TRBV12-3 or TRBV12-4 with TRBJ1-1; no firm D call. This CDR3 is built from 14 residues. Trimming stripped 3 bases from V and 6 bases from J, with 14 bases between.

This clonotype showed up just a few times. The genes are TRBV5-5 and TRBJ2-7, with D unresolved. The CDR3 covers 13 residues. CDR1 is SGHKS, CDR2 YYEKEE, per germline (reference sequence). The V end lost 1 base, the J end lost 7 bases, and 12 bases lay between the germline ends. In nucleotides, the CDR3 is TGTGCCAGCAGCTTGCCCAGTCACAATGAGCAGTACTTC. It translates to CASSLPSHNEQYF. The variable domain in full, with the rest retrieved from reference TRBV5-5 and TRBJ2-7, is DAGVTQSPTHLIKTRGQQVTLRCSPISGHKSVSWYQQVLGQGPQFIFQYYEKEERGRGNFPDRFSARQFPNYSSELNVNALLLGDSALYLCASSLPSHNEQYFGPGTRLTVT.

The rearrangement uses TRBV7-2 and TRBJ2-5, with D possibly being TRBD1 (6 bases). The CDR3 covers 14 residues. V was pared by 5 bases and J by 3 bases, with 13 bases between. From germline, CDR1 is SGHTA and CDR2 FQGNSA. CDR3 loop: CASSTEQGKETQYF. As DNA, the CDR3 is TGTGCCAGCAGCACCGAACAGGGAAAAGAGACCCAGTACTTC. The variable domain in full, with the rest retrieved from reference TRBV7-2 and TRBJ2-5, is GAGVSQSPSNKVTEKGKDVELRCDPISGHTALYWYRQSLGQGLEFLIYFQGNSAPDKSGLPSDRFSAERTGGSVSTLTIQRTQQEDSAVYLCASSTEQGKETQYFGPGTRLLVL.

This clonotype occurred a few times. V is TRBV29-1 and J is TRBJ1-2, with unresolved D. CDR1 is SQVTM and CDR2 is ANQGSEA in the germline V gene. The V end lost 7 bases, the J end lost 5 bases, and 20 bases lay between the germline ends. The CDR3 sequence is 14 residues long. The CDR3 protein is CSALFGRFGYGYTF. DNA for the CDR3: TGCAGCGCCCTCTTCGGCAGGTTCGGTTATGGCTACACCTTC.

The rearrangement links TRBV4-2 to TRBJ1-1; the match to TRBD1 covers 11 bases. Germline CDR1 reads LGHNA; CDR2 reads YNFKEQ. The CDR3 has 14 residues. V was pared by 5 bases and J by 11 bases, with 10 bases of the junction left unmatched. The CDR3 DNA follows: TGTGCCAGCAGCGTGGGCGGACAGGGGGCAGGGGCTTTCTTT. Protein product: CASSVGGQGAGAFF.